The rows below give T cell receptor beta chains drawn from one sample of a study of OX40 agonist ivuxolimab in advanced cancers. Here immunoSEQ multiplex PCR was the method, and the copy in TCRdb shows in-frame clones only, minus some. The table records tens of thousands of clones, around nine tenths of them present only once. The input for sequencing was CD4+ or CD8+ T cells sorted from blood, taken in a trial of the OX40 agonist ivuxolimab. The source is an adult with an advanced solid tumor such as melanoma, head and neck, liver or kidney cancer. The CDR3 runs from the conserved cysteine through the conserved F or W. A D gene is named only where the DNA matches it firmly. The listing skips clone size in some rows; elsewhere it reads once, few, many or a size class.

D | J | V | length | size | CDR3 | DNA
TRBD2 | TRBJ2-1 | TRBV6-4 | 18 | NA | CASSEVAGDHSSYNEQFF | TGTGCCAGCAGTGAGGTAGCGGGAGACCATAGCTCCTACAATGAGCAGTTCTTC
NA | TRBJ2-7 | TRBV6-6 | 15 | NA | CASTVVRDNPYEQYF | TGTGCCAGCACGGTGGTACGGGACAACCCCTACGAGCAGTACTTC
NA | TRBJ2-7 | TRBV27 | 16 | NA | CASSLAVGTTVYEQYF | TGTGCCAGCAGTTTAGCGGTGGGGACAACAGTTTACGAGCAGTACTTC
NA | TRBJ2-7 | TRBV5-1 | 15 | NA | CASSLGVAGIYEQYF | TGCGCCAGCAGCCTAGGGGTAGCAGGGATCTACGAGCAGTACTTC
NA | TRBJ2-7 | TRBV11-2 | 14 | NA | CASSLAPSGNEQYF | TGTGCCAGCAGCTTAGCACCCTCAGGGAACGAGCAGTACTTC
NA | TRBJ1-1 | TRBV7-9 | 14 | NA | CASSLPLMNTEAFF | TGTGCCAGCAGCTTACCCCTAATGAACACTGAAGCTTTCTTT
TRBD1 | TRBJ2-7 | TRBV9 | 16 | NA | CASSVAGAAARGEQYF | TGTGCCAGCAGCGTAGCAGGGGCAGCGGCCAGGGGGGAGCAGTACTTC
NA | TRBJ2-7 | TRBV5-1 | 14 | NA | CASSLWRVNYEQYF | TGCGCCAGCAGCTTGTGGCGGGTAAACTACGAGCAGTACTTC
NA | TRBJ1-5 | TRBV6-1 | 13 | once | CASSQDGNQPQHF | TGTGCCAGCAGTCAAGACGGAAATCAGCCCCAGCATTTT
NA | TRBJ2-3 | TRBV27 | 15 | NA | CASSLWAKVTDTQYF | TGTGCCAGCAGTTTATGGGCAAAAGTCACAGATACGCAGTATTTT
NA | TRBJ2-7 | TRBV5-6 | 15 | NA | CASSLLASELYEQYF | TGTGCCAGCAGCTTGCTGGCTAGCGAGCTCTACGAGCAGTACTTC
NA | TRBJ2-1 | TRBV5-8 | 12 | NA | CASSLGEVEQFF | TGTGCCAGCAGCTTGGGAGAGGTTGAGCAGTTCTTC
NA | TRBJ1-4 | TRBV6-1 | 13 | NA | CASVGELDEKLFF | TGTGCCAGCGTTGGGGAGTTGGATGAAAAACTGTTTTTT
TRBD2 | TRBJ2-1 | TRBV27 | 17 | NA | CASSSDLAVSSYNEQFF | TGTGCCAGCAGTTCCGATCTAGCGGTTTCCTCCTACAATGAGCAGTTCTTC
TRBD1 | TRBJ2-7 | TRBV5-1 | 15 | NA | CASSSGTGRIYEQYF | TGTGCCAGCAGCTCAGGGACAGGGAGAATCTACGAGCAGTACTTC
TRBD2 | TRBJ2-1 | TRBV6-5 | 16 | NA | CASSLNSGSLYNEQFF | TGTGCCAGCAGTTTAAATAGCGGGAGCTTATACAATGAGCAGTTCTTC
NA | TRBJ2-1 | TRBV7-9 | 15 | NA | CASTRPAGVWHEQFF | TGTGCCAGCACCCGGCCCGCTGGGGTTTGGCATGAGCAGTTCTTC
NA | TRBJ2-3 | TRBV4-2 | 12 | NA | CASREGTDTQYF | TGTGCCAGCAGGGAAGGCACAGATACGCAGTATTTT
TRBD2 | TRBJ2-1 | TRBV4-3 | 16 | NA | CASSQDGTSGYNEQFF | TGCGCCAGCAGCCAAGATGGGACTAGCGGATACAATGAGCAGTTCTTC
NA | TRBJ2-7 | TRBV6-5 | 14 | NA | CASSYGDSSYEQYF | TGTGCCAGCAGTTACGGGGACTCCTCCTACGAGCAGTACTTC
TRBD1 | TRBJ1-1 | TRBV19 | 13 | NA | CASSGRQGTEAFF | TGTGCCAGTAGTGGGAGACAGGGGACTGAAGCTTTCTTT
NA | TRBJ2-1 | TRBV23-1 | 12 | NA | CASSPSDNEQFF | TGCGCCAGCAGCCCCAGCGACAATGAGCAGTTCTTC
TRBD2 | TRBJ2-5 | TRBV28 | 16 | NA | CASSLHSGRAQETQYF | TGTGCCAGCAGTTTACATAGCGGGAGGGCCCAAGAGACCCAGTACTTC
NA | TRBJ2-1 | TRBV11-3 | 16 | NA | CASSPTHRATYNEQFF | TGTGCCAGCAGCCCCACCCATCGGGCAACCTACAATGAGCAGTTCTTC
NA | TRBJ1-2 | TRBV9 | 12 | NA | CASSVAAGSYTF | TGTGCCAGCAGCGTAGCCGCAGGAAGCTACACCTTC
NA | TRBJ2-1 | TRBV4-3 | 15 | NA | CASSQGRDFYNEQFF | TGCGCCAGCAGCCAAGGTAGGGACTTCTACAATGAGCAGTTCTTC
TRBD2 | TRBJ2-2 | TRBV7-9 | 17 | once | CASSFPGLASNTGELFF | TGTGCCAGCAGCTTCCCGGGACTAGCGTCGAACACCGGGGAGCTGTTTTTT
TRBD1 | TRBJ2-7 | TRBV10-2 | 14 | NA | CASNDPGQGYEQYF | TGCGCCAGCAACGACCCGGGACAGGGCTACGAGCAGTACTTC
TRBD2 | TRBJ2-3 | TRBV4-3 | 20 | NA | CASSQDQGTSGWRSTDTQYF | TGCGCCAGCAGCCAAGATCAGGGGACTAGCGGGTGGCGAAGCACAGATACGCAGTATTTT
NA | TRBJ2-1 | TRBV25-1 | 13 | few | CASSDGTSNEQFF | TGTGCCAGCAGTGATGGGACGTCGAATGAGCAGTTCTTC
NA | TRBJ1-1 | TRBV30 | 12 | NA | CAWSTDGAEAFF | TGTGCCTGGAGTACGGACGGCGCTGAAGCTTTCTTT
TRBD2 | TRBJ2-1 | TRBV19 | 15 | few | CASSHSASGYNEQFF | TGTGCCAGTAGTCACTCGGCTAGCGGGTACAATGAGCAGTTCTTC
NA | TRBJ2-5 | TRBV4-2 | 15 | NA | CASSQPQELSETQYF | TGTGCCAGCAGCCAACCCCAGGAGCTTTCAGAGACCCAGTACTTC
NA | TRBJ2-7 | TRBV5-1 | 15 | NA | CASNSWPALWTEQYF | TGCGCCAGCAACTCTTGGCCAGCCCTTTGGACAGAGCAGTACTTC
NA | TRBJ2-5 | TRBV7-2 | 11 | NA | CASSDSDAQYF | TGTGCCAGCAGCGACAGCGACGCCCAGTACTTC
NA | TRBJ2-5 | TRBV7-2 | 13 | NA | CASRRGLYPEQYF | TGTGCCAGCAGACGGGGACTGTACCCGGAGCAGTACTTC
NA | TRBJ2-1 | TRBV10-2 | 13 | NA | CASSESGLYEQFF | TGCGCCAGCAGTGAGTCGGGGCTGTATGAGCAGTTCTTC
TRBD2 | TRBJ2-3 | TRBV7-6 | 16 | NA | CASSSIAGGLTDTQYF | TGTGCCAGCAGCTCAATAGCGGGAGGGCTCACAGATACGCAGTATTTT
NA | TRBJ1-1 | TRBV6-5 | 13 | NA | CASSYVMNTEAFF | TGTGCCAGCAGTTACGTTATGAACACTGAAGCTTTCTTT
TRBD1 | TRBJ1-2 | TRBV4-2 | 15 | NA | CASSQDTGEENGYTF | TGTGCCAGCAGCCAAGATACAGGGGAGGAGAATGGCTACACCTTC
NA | TRBJ2-2 | TRBV11-2 | 17 | NA | CASSAAGLALNTGELFF | TGTGCCAGCAGCGCAGCCGGCCTAGCCCTGAACACCGGGGAGCTGTTTTTT
TRBD2 | TRBJ2-1 | TRBV7-9 | 16 | once | CASSLMLAGEYNEQFF | TGTGCCAGCAGCTTAATGCTAGCGGGAGAGTACAATGAGCAGTTCTTC
NA | TRBJ2-5 | TRBV15 | 13 | NA | CATRDTGLETQYF | TGTGCCACCAGGGATACAGGGCTGGAGACCCAGTACTTC
NA | TRBJ1-1 | TRBV5-6 | 13 | few | CASSLGMELEAFF | TGTGCCAGCAGCTTGGGGATGGAGTTAGAAGCTTTCTTT
NA | TRBJ1-4 | TRBV6-6 | 16 | NA | CASSYLGPAPREKLFF | TGTGCCAGCAGTTACTTGGGCCCAGCACCCAGAGAAAAACTGTTTTTT
NA | TRBJ2-2 | TRBV27 | 15 | NA | CASSFNPENTGELFF | TGTGCCAGCAGTTTTAATCCGGAGAACACCGGGGAGCTGTTTTTT
NA | TRBJ2-1 | TRBV19 | 15 | once | CASSYETVTYNEQFF | TGTGCCAGTAGTTACGAGACAGTCACATACAATGAGCAGTTCTTC
TRBD1 | TRBJ1-5 | TRBV4-1 | 15 | NA | CASSRGDSSNQPQHF | TGCGCCAGCAGCAGGGGGGACAGCAGCAATCAGCCCCAGCATTTT
NA | TRBJ2-7 | TRBV5-6 | 14 | NA | CASSLAGGRFEQYF | TGTGCCAGCAGCCTGGCCGGGGGGCGCTTCGAGCAGTACTTC
TRBD1 | TRBJ1-5 | TRBV9 | 14 | NA | CASSKGASNQPQHF | TGTGCCAGCAGTAAGGGGGCAAGCAATCAGCCCCAGCATTTT
NA | TRBJ2-5 | TRBV7-6 | 18 | once | CASSLGRGGGSGQETQYF | TGTGCCAGCAGCCTTGGCAGGGGAGGCGGGAGTGGCCAAGAGACCCAGTACTTC
NA | TRBJ2-7 | TRBV19 | 13 | once | CASSIDRGYEQYF | TGTGCCAGTAGTATAGACAGGGGCTACGAGCAGTACTTC
NA | TRBJ2-3 | TRBV14 | 15 | NA | CASSQGAWNTDTQYF | TGTGCCAGCAGCCAAGGGGCCTGGAACACAGATACGCAGTATTTT
TRBD1 | TRBJ2-1 | TRBV7-6 | 13 | NA | CASSLGTVHEQFF | TGTGCCAGCAGCCTAGGGACAGTACATGAGCAGTTCTTC
TRBD2 | TRBJ2-1 | TRBV29-1 | 19 | NA | CSVPRARLAGQSSYNEQFF | TGCAGCGTTCCCAGGGCGCGACTAGCGGGCCAAAGCTCCTACAATGAGCAGTTCTTC